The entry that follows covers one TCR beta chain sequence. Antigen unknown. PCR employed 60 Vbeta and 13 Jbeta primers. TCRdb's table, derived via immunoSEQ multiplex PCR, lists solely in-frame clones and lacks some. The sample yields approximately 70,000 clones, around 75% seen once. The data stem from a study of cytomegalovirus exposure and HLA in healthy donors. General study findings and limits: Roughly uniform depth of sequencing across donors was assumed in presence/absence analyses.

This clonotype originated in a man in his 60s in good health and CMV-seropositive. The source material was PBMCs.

CDR3 in DNA: TGTGCCAGCAGTTCAAGACTAGCGAGGGGCCACGATACGCAGTATTTT. Its protein is CASSSRLARGHDTQYF. The rearrangement links TRBV27 to TRBJ2-3, with TRBD2 identical over 8 bases. There are 16 residues in the CDR3. With 4 bases clipped from V and 6 bases from J, the junction kept 12 bases outside the gene matches. The germline gives CDR1 MNHEY, CDR2 SMNVEV (reference sequence).